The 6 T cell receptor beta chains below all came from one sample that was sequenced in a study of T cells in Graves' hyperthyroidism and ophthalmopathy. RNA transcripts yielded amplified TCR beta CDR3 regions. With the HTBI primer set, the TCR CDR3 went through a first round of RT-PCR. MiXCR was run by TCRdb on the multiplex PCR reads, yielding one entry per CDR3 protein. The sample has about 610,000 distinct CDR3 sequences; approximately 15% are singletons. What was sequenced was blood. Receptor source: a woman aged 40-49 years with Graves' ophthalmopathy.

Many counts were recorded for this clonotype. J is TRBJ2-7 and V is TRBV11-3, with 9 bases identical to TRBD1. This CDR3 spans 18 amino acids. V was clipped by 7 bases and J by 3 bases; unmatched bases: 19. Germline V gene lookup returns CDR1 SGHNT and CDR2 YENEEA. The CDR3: CASTNPAPGQGPFYEQYF. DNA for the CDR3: TGTGCCAGCACCAATCCAGCTCCGGGACAGGGCCCATTCTACGAGCAGTACTTC.

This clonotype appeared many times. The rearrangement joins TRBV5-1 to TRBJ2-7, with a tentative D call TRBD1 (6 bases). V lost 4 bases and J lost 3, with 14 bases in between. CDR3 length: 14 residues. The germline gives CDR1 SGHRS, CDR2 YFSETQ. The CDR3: CASSEIQGHYEQYF. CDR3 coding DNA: TGCGCCAGCAGCGAGATTCAGGGACACTACGAGCAGTACTTC.

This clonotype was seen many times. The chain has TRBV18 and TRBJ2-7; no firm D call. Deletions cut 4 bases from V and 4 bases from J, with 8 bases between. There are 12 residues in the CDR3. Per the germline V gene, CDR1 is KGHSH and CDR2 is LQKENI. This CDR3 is CASSRDLYEQYF. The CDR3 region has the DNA TGTGCCAGCTCACGAGACCTATACGAGCAGTACTTC.

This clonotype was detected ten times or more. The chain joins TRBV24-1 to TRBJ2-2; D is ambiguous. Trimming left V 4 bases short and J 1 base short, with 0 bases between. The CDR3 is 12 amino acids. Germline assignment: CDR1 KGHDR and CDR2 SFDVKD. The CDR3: CATSENTGELFF. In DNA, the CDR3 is TGTGCCACCAGTGAGAACACCGGGGAGCTGTTTTTT.

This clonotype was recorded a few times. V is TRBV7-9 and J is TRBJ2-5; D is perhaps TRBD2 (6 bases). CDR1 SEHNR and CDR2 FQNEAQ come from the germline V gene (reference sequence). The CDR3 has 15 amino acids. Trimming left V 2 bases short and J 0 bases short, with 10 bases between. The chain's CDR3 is CASSLKVADQETQYF. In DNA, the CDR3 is TGTGCCAGCAGCTTAAAGGTAGCGGACCAAGAGACCCAGTACTTC. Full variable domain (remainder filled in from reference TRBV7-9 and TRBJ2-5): DTGVSQNPRHKITKRGQNVTFRCDPISEHNRLYWYRQTLGQGPEFLTYFQNEAQLEKSRLLSDRFSAERPKGSFSTLEIQRTEQGDSAMYLCASSLKVADQETQYFGPGTRLLVL.

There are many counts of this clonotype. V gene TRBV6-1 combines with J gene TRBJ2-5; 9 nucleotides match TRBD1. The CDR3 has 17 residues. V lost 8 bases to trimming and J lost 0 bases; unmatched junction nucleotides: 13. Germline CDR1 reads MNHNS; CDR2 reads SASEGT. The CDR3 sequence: CASGNRGQGLYQETQYF. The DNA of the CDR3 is TGTGCCAGCGGGAATCGGGGACAGGGACTATACCAAGAGACCCAGTACTTC.